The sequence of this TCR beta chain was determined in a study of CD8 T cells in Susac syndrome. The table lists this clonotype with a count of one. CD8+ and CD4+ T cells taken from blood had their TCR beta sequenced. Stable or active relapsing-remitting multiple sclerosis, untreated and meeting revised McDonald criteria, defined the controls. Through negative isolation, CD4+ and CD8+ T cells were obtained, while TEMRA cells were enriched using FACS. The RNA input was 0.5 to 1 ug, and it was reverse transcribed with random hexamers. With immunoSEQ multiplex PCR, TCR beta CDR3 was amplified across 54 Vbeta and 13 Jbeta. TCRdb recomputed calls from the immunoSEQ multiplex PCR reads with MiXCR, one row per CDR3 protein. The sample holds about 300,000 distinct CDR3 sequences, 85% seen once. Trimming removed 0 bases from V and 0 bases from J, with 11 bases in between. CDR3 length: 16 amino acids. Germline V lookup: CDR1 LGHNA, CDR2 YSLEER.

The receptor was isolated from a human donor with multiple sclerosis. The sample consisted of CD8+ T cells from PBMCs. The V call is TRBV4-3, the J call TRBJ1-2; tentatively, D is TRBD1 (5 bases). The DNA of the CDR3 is TGCGCCAGCAGCCAAGATTCGGGACCAACTAACTATGGCTACACCTTC. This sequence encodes CASSQDSGPTNYGYTF.